These 22 T cell receptor beta chains were all obtained from the same sample, sequenced in a study of T cells in Graves' hyperthyroidism and ophthalmopathy. Using RNA transcripts as the source, TCR beta CDR3 regions were amplified. HTBI primers were the set used in a first-round RT-PCR of the TCR CDR3. Each CDR3 protein is one row after TCRdb ran MiXCR on the multiplex PCR reads. In the table there are hundreds of thousands of distinct CDR3 sequences, around 15% of which are singletons. Sample: blood. The receptors stem from a woman aged 18-35 years with Graves' hyperthyroidism.

This clonotype has just a few counts. This chain links TRBV27 with TRBJ1-1; D call uncertain. The ends were cut back, 1 base at V and 5 bases at J, with 11 bases in the middle. The germline V gene encodes CDR1 MNHEY and CDR2 SMNVEV (reference sequence). The CDR3 is 14 amino acids. CDR3 bases: TGTGCCAGCAGTTTATTCCGGGGTCGGACTGAAGCTTTCTTT. As protein: CASSLFRGRTEAFF.

The rearrangement joins TRBV6-5 to TRBJ1-5; the D gene is possibly TRBD1 (5 bases). The V gene lost 2 bases and the J gene lost 6 bases, with 11 bases spanning the gap. Germline V lookup: CDR1 MNHEY, CDR2 SVGAGI. This CDR3 is built from 14 residues. CDR3 region: CASSYRRGGQPQHF. The CDR3 DNA sequence: TGTGCCAGCAGTTACAGGAGGGGTGGTCAGCCCCAGCATTTT.

This clonotype was counted between two and nine times. The chain carries TRBV10-3 and TRBJ2-7; D gene unclear. Trimming cost V 0 bases and J 2 bases, with 11 bases left between them. The V gene's germline CDR1 is ENHRY and CDR2 SYGVKD. The CDR3 sequence is 15 residues long. The CDR3, as DNA: TGTGCCATCAGTGAGTCGACTCGACTGACCTACGAGCAGTACTTC. It encodes CAISESTRLTYEQYF.

This clonotype occurred many times. The chain links TRBV5-1 to TRBJ1-4; D is possibly TRBD1 (5 bases). The CDR3 runs 16 residues. Germline CDR1 and CDR2: SGHRS and YFSETQ. Trimming stripped 0 bases from V and 0 bases from J, with 9 bases between. The CDR3 sequence: CASSLGDRATNEKLFF. The CDR3, as DNA: TGCGCCAGCAGCTTGGGGGACCGAGCAACTAATGAAAAACTGTTTTTT.

This clonotype was seen repeatedly, ten times or more. The chain couples TRBV11-2 to TRBJ1-1; D is unresolved. Germline CDR1 is SGHAT and CDR2 is FQNNGV. Trimming took off 0 bases at V and 4 bases at J, with 15 bases between the two ends. CDR3 length equals 16 residues. The CDR3 region has the DNA TGTGCCAGCAGCTTAGAGGTCGGAGCTCGGGGCACTGAAGCTTTCTTT. Encoded protein: CASSLEVGARGTEAFF.

This clonotype was seen at least ten times. The rearrangement uses TRBV5-1 and TRBJ1-4; D uncertain. V lost 4 bases and J lost 4, with 14 bases in between. Germline V CDR1 and CDR2: SGHRS, YFSETQ. The CDR3 consists of 15 residues. The DNA of the CDR3 is TGCGCCAGCAGCGCCGGGCTCGGACTTAATGAAAAACTGTTTTTT. As protein: CASSAGLGLNEKLFF.

This clonotype was counted a few times. The chain links TRBV27 to TRBJ2-6; D is unresolved. CDR1 is MNHEY and CDR2 is SMNVEV in the germline V gene (reference sequence). Trimming took off 7 bases at V and 2 bases at J, with 12 bases between the two ends. The CDR3 runs 15 residues. The CDR3, as DNA: TGTGCCAGCACCCCAGTCAGAGCTGGGGCCAACGTCCTGACTTTC. Encoded protein: CASTPVRAGANVLTF.

This clonotype came up a few times. The chain has TRBV6-1 and TRBJ2-5; 9 bases match TRBD2. From germline, CDR1 is MNHNS and CDR2 SASEGT. The CDR3 is 14 residues long. V shed 7 bases, J shed 2 bases, and the junction held 5 bases outside the gene matches. This chain's CDR3 is CASNLGLAQETQYF. The CDR3 DNA reads as TGTGCCAGCAACCTAGGACTAGCGCAAGAGACCCAGTACTTC.

This clonotype was picked up many times. The V and J genes are TRBV7-3 and TRBJ2-1, with 11 positions matching TRBD1. J was trimmed by 9 bases and V by 5 bases; bases with no gene match: 9. CDR1 SGHTA and CDR2 FQGTGA come from the germline V gene. The CDR3 sequence is 15 residues long. CDR3 sequence (DNA): TGTGCCAGCAGCCGGGGGACAGGGGGTTTGGGTGAGCAGTTCTTC. The encoded protein is CASSRGTGGLGEQFF.

This clonotype was detected many times. The J gene is TRBJ2-4, the V gene TRBV5-5; 12 nucleotides line up with TRBD1. The ends lost 4 bases at V and 7 bases at J; junction bases unmatched: 15. The germline gives CDR1 SGHKS, CDR2 YYEKEE (reference sequence). The CDR3 consists of 18 residues. The CDR3 is CASSRTPGQGAIRNIQYF. CDR3 coding DNA: TGTGCCAGCAGCCGCACACCGGGACAGGGGGCGATTCGGAACATTCAGTACTTC. Combining the CDR3 with reference TRBV5-5 and TRBJ2-4 gives the whole variable domain DAGVTQSPTHLIKTRGQQVTLRCSPISGHKSVSWYQQVLGQGPQFIFQYYEKEERGRGNFPDRFSARQFPNYSSELNVNALLLGDSALYLCASSRTPGQGAIRNIQYFGAGTRLSVL.

Ten or more counts support this clonotype. J is TRBJ1-2 and V is TRBV5-1; D might be TRBD1 (5 bases). Germline V gene lookup returns CDR1 SGHRS and CDR2 YFSETQ. CDR3 length equals 13 residues. V gave up 2 bases and J gave up 3 bases, with 8 bases separating them. The chain's CDR3 is CASSFSRDYGYTF. The CDR3 DNA is TGCGCCAGCAGCTTTTCCAGGGACTATGGCTACACCTTC.

This clonotype was counted at least ten times. J is TRBJ2-3 and V is TRBV30, with D possibly called TRBD1 or TRBD2 (6 bases each). Germline V gene data show CDR1 as GTSNPN and CDR2 as SVGIG (reference sequence). V lost 7 bases, J lost 2 bases, and 13 bases lay in between. The CDR3 is made up of 13 amino acids. The CDR3 region is CASLAGHTDTQYF. The CDR3 DNA sequence: TGTGCCTCCCTTGCGGGACACACAGATACGCAGTATTTT.

This clonotype appeared a few times. The CDR3 loop is CASTYRAGAEQYF. The CDR3 DNA is TGTGCCAGCACCTACCGGGCGGGAGCCGAGCAGTACTTC. The V gene is TRBV6-1, the J gene TRBJ2-7; TRBD2 matches at 7 bases. V shed 7 bases, J shed 6 bases, and the junction held 9 bases outside the gene matches. Germline-derived CDR1 and CDR2 are MNHNS and SASEGT. This CDR3 has 13 amino acids.

This clonotype was found many times. The chain employs TRBV6-5 and TRBJ2-3; 11 bases line up with TRBD2. J was trimmed by 2 bases and V by 2 bases; bases with no gene match: 3. The CDR3 length is 16 residues. Looked up from germline, CDR1 is MNHEY and CDR2 is SVGAGI. CDR3 nucleotides: TGTGCCAGCAGTTACGGACTAGCGGGTACCACAGATACGCAGTATTTT. It is translated as CASSYGLAGTTDTQYF.

On this clonotype itself: A much larger clone differs by one base, so this may be a read error. The chain uses TRBV6-1 and TRBJ2-7; no reliable D call. CDR1 is MNHNS and CDR2 is SASEGT in the germline V gene. V gave up 5 bases and J gave up 0 bases, with 14 bases separating them. The CDR3 length is 15 residues. The CDR3 sequence: CASSSWTASSYEQYF. The CDR3 nucleotides are TGTGCCAGCAGTTCCTGGACGGCGAGCTCCTACGAGCAGTACTTC.

This clonotype occurred many times. This chain joins TRBV28 and TRBJ1-2, with TRBD1 matching over 7 bases. The CDR3 is 12 residues long. With 6 bases clipped from V and 2 bases from J, the junction kept 0 bases outside the gene matches. Germline CDR1 MDHEN, CDR2 SYDVKM. The CDR3 protein is CASRTGNYGYTF. The CDR3 DNA sequence: TGTGCCAGCAGGACAGGGAACTATGGCTACACCTTC.

The rearrangement joins TRBV12-3 or TRBV12-4 to TRBJ1-1, with D hard to call. The ends were cut back, 8 bases at V and 0 bases at J, with 10 bases in the middle. The CDR3 loop spans 13 amino acids. The CDR3 protein is CASSNPMNTEAFF. DNA of the CDR3: TGTGCCAGCTCGAACCCAATGAACACTGAAGCTTTCTTT.

The chain links TRBV30 to TRBJ2-1; tentatively, D is TRBD1 (5 bases). Germline CDR1 is GTSNPN and CDR2 is SVGIG (reference sequence). V was clipped by 4 bases and J by 9 bases, with 10 bases between them. The CDR3 contains 11 residues. The CDR3 region has the DNA TGTGCCTGGAAACCTGGGGCTGAGCAGTTCTTC. This translates into CAWKPGAEQFF.

This clonotype has at least ten counts. The genes are TRBV11-3 and TRBJ1-2; D is perhaps TRBD1 (5 bases). This CDR3 is built from 17 residues. The V end was cut by 0 bases, the J end by 2 bases, with 16 bases between. Per germline, CDR1 SGHNT and CDR2 YENEEA. The CDR3 DNA reads TGTGCCAGCAGCTTAGATTCGTCTCAGGGATTGAACTATGGCTACACCTTC. It codes for CASSLDSSQGLNYGYTF.

This clonotype was counted many times. The chain carries TRBV6-6 and TRBJ1-2; D call uncertain. V gave up 3 bases and J gave up 2 bases, with 7 bases separating them. This CDR3 has 13 amino acids. Germline loops: CDR1 MNHNY, CDR2 SVGAGI (reference sequence). CDR3 protein: CASSYSGNYGYTF. The CDR3 bases are TGTGCCAGCAGTTATTCGGGGAACTATGGCTACACCTTC.

The chain employs TRBV7-2 and TRBJ1-2; tentatively, D is TRBD1 (6 bases). CDR3 size: 16 residues. V was shortened by 3 bases and J by 12 bases, with 26 bases between the two germline ends. CDR1 and CDR2 from the germline V gene are SGHTA and FQGNSA. The CDR3 sequence: CASSFFNTGQGATDTF. CDR3 coding DNA: TGTGCCAGCAGCTTCTTCAACACGGGACAAGGGGCCACGGACACCTTC.

This clonotype was seen a few times. This sequence joins TRBV27 and TRBJ2-1, with a possible D match to TRBD2 (6 bases). This CDR3 region has 15 residues. Germline loops: CDR1 MNHEY, CDR2 SMNVEV (reference sequence). Between the trimmed V and J ends, which lost 3 bases and 8 bases, there was a span of 17 bases. The CDR3 DNA is TGTGCCAGCAGTTTTTTAGGCTCCGGGGGTGATGAGCAGTTCTTC. This sequence encodes CASSFLGSGGDEQFF.